The 14 T cell receptor beta chains in this list originate from one sample, sequenced in a study of Graves' ophthalmopathy and Graves' hyperthyroidism. Scientists amplified the TCR beta CDR3 regions from RNA transcripts. The first round was an RT-PCR with HTBI primers, and the second round was a multiplex PCR. TCRdb reprocessed the multiplex PCR reads via MiXCR and lists one record per CDR3 protein. This sample carries just over 600,000 distinct CDR3 sequences, roughly 20% of them seen once, and the ten largest clones take around 6.9%. The source material was peripheral blood. The receptors were gathered from a woman aged 18-29 years with stable Graves' hyperthyroidism. Some clones in this sample may be carry-over from other donors' samples.

This clonotype was detected a few times. V usage is TRBV6-1 and J usage is TRBJ1-1; a possible D gene is TRBD1 (5 bases). This CDR3 is 13 amino acids long. CDR1 is MNHNS, CDR2 SASEGT, per germline. V was pared by 7 bases and J by 4 bases, with 13 bases between. The CDR3 reads CASIQRGSTEAFF. The CDR3 bases are TGTGCCAGCATCCAGAGGGGTAGCACTGAAGCTTTCTTT.

In this sample, this clonotype turned up many times. The rearrangement uses TRBV30 and TRBJ1-1; perhaps TRBD1 as D (5 bases). CDR3 length equals 13 residues. CDR1 and CDR2 from the germline V gene are GTSNPN and SVGIG (reference sequence). The ends were cut back, 3 bases at V and 3 bases at J, with 11 bases in the middle. The CDR3 reads CAWRGHMYTEAFF. The CDR3 DNA sequence: TGTGCCTGGAGGGGGCACATGTACACTGAAGCTTTCTTT.

This clonotype was counted many times. V is TRBV5-1 and J is TRBJ1-1; weak D call: TRBD1 (5 bases). This CDR3 spans 14 amino acids. Germline V gene lookup returns CDR1 SGHRS and CDR2 YFSETQ. Trimming took 7 bases from V and 4 from J, leaving 17 bases between them. The DNA for the CDR3 is TGCGCCAGCGCCAGAACAGGTGAAGGCACTGAAGCTTTCTTT. This gives the protein CASARTGEGTEAFF.

The rearrangement uses TRBV11-2 and TRBJ2-7, with 7 nucleotides matching TRBD1. Germline CDR1 is SGHAT and CDR2 is FQNNGV. CDR3 size: 16 residues. Trimming took 5 bases from V and 1 from J; bases not matched to a gene: 11. In nucleotides, the CDR3 is TGTGCCAGCAGCCCCAGGTCAGGGGGTGCGTCCTACGAGCAGTACTTC. Translated: CASSPRSGGASYEQYF.

The sample holds a few counts of this clonotype. The V and J genes are TRBV6-1 and TRBJ2-2; the D call may be TRBD1 or TRBD2 (5 bases each). Germline lookup yields CDR1 MNHNS and CDR2 SASEGT. The length of the CDR3 is 15 residues. The V end was cut by 8 bases, the J end by 2 bases, with 15 bases between. The CDR3 DNA is TGTGCCAGCGTAGAGGGGCTTACAAACACCGGGGAGCTGTTTTTT. It codes for CASVEGLTNTGELFF.

This clonotype was seen many times. CDR3 amino acids: CASSRDREGYGYTF. The CDR3 DNA follows: TGTGCCAGCAGTAGGGACAGGGAGGGCTATGGCTACACCTTC. The chain couples TRBV2 to TRBJ1-2, with 9 positions matching TRBD1. V lost 5 bases, J lost 4 bases, and 5 bases stayed unmatched. This CDR3 spans 14 amino acids. Germline V gene lookup returns CDR1 SNHLY and CDR2 FYNNEI.

In its sample, this clonotype was seen many times. The chain joins TRBV28 to TRBJ1-2; 8 bases line up with TRBD1. CDR3 length equals 14 residues. In germline, CDR1 is MDHEN, CDR2 SYDVKM. J lost 3 bases, V lost 5 bases, and 5 bases had no gene match. DNA for the CDR3: TGTGCCAGCAGTAGACAGGGGCCGGACTATGGCTACACCTTC. Amino acid sequence: CASSRQGPDYGYTF.

This chain uses TRBV19 with TRBJ2-5, with 8 nucleotides matching TRBD1. Germline CDR1 LNHDA, CDR2 SQIVND (reference sequence). This CDR3 is built from 17 residues. V was clipped by 5 bases and J by 5 bases; unmatched bases: 16. The CDR3 protein is CASSVGRGQAADETQYF. The CDR3 DNA is TGTGCCAGTAGTGTAGGTCGGGGACAGGCGGCCGATGAGACCCAGTACTTC. Variable domain in full (rest from reference TRBV19 and TRBJ2-5): DGGITQSPKYLFRKEGQNVTLSCEQNLNHDAMYWYRQDPGQGLRLIYYSQIVNDFQKGDIAEGYSVSREKKESFPLTVTSAQKNPTAFYLCASSVGRGQAADETQYFGPGTRLLVL.

This clonotype appeared a few times. The gene calls are TRBV28 and TRBJ2-3, with D unclear. Per the germline V gene, CDR1 is MDHEN and CDR2 is SYDVKM. The V end lost 7 bases, the J end lost 6 bases, and 17 bases lay between the germline ends. CDR3 length: 14 residues. Written as DNA, the CDR3 is TGTGCCAGCACCCCGCTCGTGGGTACGGATACGCAGTATTTT. Translating it yields CASTPLVGTDTQYF.

This clonotype was counted ten times or more. Sequence at one end of the junction differs from germline and may be a read error. The chain links TRBV14 to TRBJ2-7; TRBD2 might be the D (5 bases). Germline V gene sequence: CDR1 SGHDN, CDR2 FVKESK. The CDR3 is 15 residues long. CDR3 in amino acids: CASSQDEGPYYEQHF. In DNA, the CDR3 is TGTGCCAGCAGCCAAGATGAGGGCCCCTACTACGAGCAGCACTTC.

This clonotype has just a few counts. The junction does not match germline at one end; this may be a read error. The chain employs TRBV28 and TRBJ2-7; TRBD1 matches 8 bases. This CDR3 has 14 residues. Germline V gene data show CDR1 as MDHEN and CDR2 as SYDVKM. CDR3 sequence reads: CASTPGTGSYDQYF. Written as DNA, the CDR3 is TGTGCCAGCACCCCGGGGACAGGATCCTACGATCAGTACTTC.

This clonotype occurred many times. V gene TRBV7-8 combines with J gene TRBJ2-5; D unclear. With 5 bases removed from V and 2 bases from J, the gap between germline ends came to 18 bases. Germline assignment: CDR1 SGHVS and CDR2 FQNEAQ. This CDR3 is 16 amino acids long. The CDR3 region has the DNA TGTGCCAGCAGCACAAGTTTCCTACCATCTCAAGAGACCCAGTACTTC. This encodes CASSTSFLPSQETQYF. Using reference TRBV7-8 and TRBJ2-5 for the parts outside the CDR3, the full variable domain is GAGVSQSPRYKVAKRGQDVALRCDPISGHVSLFWYQQALGQGPEFLTYFQNEAQLDKSGLPSDRFFAERPEGSVSTLKIQRTQQEDSAVYLCASSTSFLPSQETQYFGPGTRLLVL.

Here the CDR3 reads CASSPSLAGGLGQYF. The DNA for the CDR3 is TGTGCCAGCAGCCCCTCACTAGCGGGAGGCCTCGGCCAGTACTTC. The chain couples TRBV14 to TRBJ2-5; TRBD2 aligns across 12 bases. The CDR3 is 15 residues long. Germline CDR1 is SGHDN and CDR2 is FVKESK. The V gene end was trimmed by 4 bases and the J gene end by 10 bases; junction bases not matched to a gene: 10.

This clonotype was seen ten or more times. This chain connects TRBV20-1 to TRBJ1-1; 7 nucleotides line up with TRBD1. There are 12 residues in the CDR3. V gave up 3 bases and J gave up 6 bases; unmatched junction bases: 4. Per germline, CDR1 DFQATT and CDR2 SNEGSKA (reference sequence). CDR3 protein: CSARGGQPEAFF. The CDR3 DNA is TGCAGTGCTAGGGGGGGACAGCCTGAAGCTTTCTTT.